A selection of T cell receptor beta chains follows, all from one sample in a study of blood T cells in healthy people across ages. TCRdb re-called the 5' RACE reads through MiXCR, storing one row per CDR3 protein. In the table there are about 970,000 distinct CDR3 sequences, roughly 47% of which are singletons. Sequencing was carried out using blood. The receptors shown here come from a woman aged 60-70 years in good health. Both conserved end residues are trimmed from each CDR3. The order of the fields is J gene, V gene, D gene, CDR3 protein. A D gene is named only where the DNA matches it firmly.

J: TRBJ2-7; V: TRBV4-1; D: TRBD2; CDR3: ASSPTGTSTYEQY
J: TRBJ1-1; V: TRBV5-1; D: TRBD1; CDR3: ASRTGGPSFNTEAF
J: TRBJ2-7; V: TRBV7-3; D: -; CDR3: ASSLNPSFVASEQY
J: TRBJ2-7; V: TRBV9; D: TRBD2; CDR3: ASGVGASGSYEQY
J: TRBJ1-2; V: TRBV6-6; D: TRBD1; CDR3: ASSYPPDRGLYGYT
J: TRBJ2-3; V: TRBV5-1; D: TRBD2; CDR3: ASSAGTSVSTDTQY
J: -; V: TRBV20-1; D: -; CDR3: SATKDYRWLTTYGEQY
J: TRBJ2-3; V: TRBV7-9; D: TRBD2; CDR3: ASSEGAGGYTDTQY
J: TRBJ1-2; V: TRBV12-3/TRBV12-4; D: -; CDR3: AGSVEVNYGYT
J: TRBJ1-2; V: TRBV6-5; D: -; CDR3: ASRSWADQYGYT
J: TRBJ2-1; V: TRBV7-6; D: -; CDR3: ASSLGGRGEQF
J: TRBJ2-1; V: TRBV28; D: -; CDR3: ASRNSPNNEQF
J: TRBJ2-1; V: TRBV24-1; D: -; CDR3: ATSVSGSLNEQF
J: TRBJ1-6; V: TRBV7-4; D: TRBD1; CDR3: ASSLAGQGSPLH
J: TRBJ2-2; V: TRBV20-1; D: -; CDR3: SAARRGLDTGELF
J: TRBJ2-7; V: TRBV9; D: TRBD2; CDR3: ASSTGTSGYEQY
J: TRBJ1-1; V: TRBV6-2/TRBV6-3; D: TRBD1; CDR3: ASRVTGGNTEAF
J: TRBJ2-7; V: TRBV6-5; D: -; CDR3: ASSYTRDVAYNEQY
J: TRBJ1-6; V: TRBV5-1; D: TRBD1; CDR3: ASSLVPGTENSPLH
J: TRBJ2-1; V: TRBV20-1; D: -; CDR3: SALVGEQF
J: TRBJ2-4; V: TRBV7-2; D: TRBD2; CDR3: AIPGGGLAKNIQY
J: TRBJ2-1; V: TRBV20-1; D: -; CDR3: SATGGRRQF
J: TRBJ2-1; V: TRBV29-1; D: -; CDR3: SVGNSRGNEQF